Presented here are 20 T cell receptor beta chains from one specimen sequenced in a study of CD8+ T cells in alopecia areata. RNA was isolated and reverse transcribed to cDNA, the sequencing template. Data came from immunoSEQ multiplex PCR; TCRdb stores just in-frame clones and leaves some out. The sample lists thousands of clones; 50% to 75% were seen once. Collected material from alopecia areata patients comprised lesional scalp punch biopsies and peripheral blood. Sequencing used skin. The source is a human donor with alopecia areata.

This clone has a single count. The V gene is TRBV4-1, the J gene TRBJ2-2; unclear D gene. The V end was cut by 3 bases, the J end by 0 bases, with 5 bases between. This CDR3 has 14 amino acids. Germline CDR1 MGHRA, CDR2 YSYEKL. Written as DNA, the CDR3 is TGCGCCAGCAGCCAGTCCGCGAACACCGGGGAGCTGTTTTTT. This gives the protein CASSQSANTGELFF.

This chain connects TRBV10-2 to TRBJ2-3; D is undetermined. V was pared by 8 bases and J by 2 bases, with 11 bases between. This CDR3 is built from 13 residues. Germline CDR1 is WSHSY and CDR2 is SAAADI. This chain's CDR3 is CASGSEHTDTQYF. The DNA of the CDR3 is TGCGCCAGCGGCTCTGAACACACAGATACGCAGTATTTT.

This clone was seen only once. The V call is TRBV28, the J call TRBJ1-4, with D possibly being TRBD1 (6 bases). V was clipped by 7 bases and J by 3 bases, with 15 bases between them. Germline V gene sequence: CDR1 MDHEN, CDR2 SYDVKM. This CDR3 region has 15 residues. As DNA, the CDR3 is TGTGCCAGCACTGGGTGGGGGCTTTCTAATGAAAAACTGTTTTTT. The encoded protein is CASTGWGLSNEKLFF.

The chain uses TRBV4-1 and TRBJ1-5, with no clear D. Germline-derived CDR1 and CDR2 are MGHRA and YSYEKL. Trimming stripped 1 base from V and 2 bases from J, with 6 bases between. CDR3 size: 14 residues. The CDR3 nucleotides are TGCGCCAGCAGCCAAGCGTCGCGCAATCAGCCCCAGCATTTT. It translates to CASSQASRNQPQHF.

The chain employs TRBV4-1 and TRBJ1-5; D is undetermined. The germline CDR1 and CDR2 sequences are MGHRA and YSYEKL. The V end lost 1 base, the J end lost 7 bases, and 14 bases lay between the germline ends. The CDR3 is 15 amino acids. The CDR3 bases are TGCGCCAGCAGCCAAGCTCTAGGTCCTGGACAGCCCCAGCATTTT. Its protein product is CASSQALGPGQPQHF.

As concerns this clone: One end of the junction varies from germline; a read error may be responsible. In the same sample, other DNA sequences code for this CDR3. CDR3 sequence reads: CASSPPGGFGNTIYF. The CDR3 nucleotides read TGTGCCAGCAGCCCCCCAGGGGGCTTTGGAAACACCATATACTTT. The chain links TRBV7-9 to TRBJ1-3, with 8 bases identical to TRBD1. The CDR3 contains 15 residues. Germline loops: CDR1 SEHNR, CDR2 FQNEAQ (reference sequence).

V gene TRBV29-1 combines with J gene TRBJ1-1; a weak D match, TRBD1 (5 bases). V dropped 2 bases and J dropped 0 bases, with 10 bases sitting between them. From germline, CDR1 is SQVTM and CDR2 ANQGSEA. CDR3 length equals 14 residues. CDR3 coding DNA: TGCAGCGTTGAAAAGGGGAGGATGAACACTGAAGCTTTCTTT. This sequence encodes CSVEKGRMNTEAFF.

This chain joins TRBV5-4 and TRBJ2-1; tentative D call: TRBD1 (6 bases). V lost 4 bases and J 9 bases, leaving 14 bases between the germline ends. The CDR3 contains 13 residues. CDR1 and CDR2 (germline): SGHNT, YYREEE (reference sequence). The CDR3 sequence is CASSRQAGGEQFF. In nucleotides, the CDR3 is TGTGCCAGCAGCAGACAGGCTGGGGGTGAGCAGTTCTTC.

This chain uses TRBV30 with TRBJ2-7, with 9 bases fitting TRBD1. The CDR3 has 12 residues. Trimming removed 6 bases from V and 4 bases from J; junction bases left unmatched: 4. CDR1 GTSNPN and CDR2 SVGIG come from the germline V gene (reference sequence). The CDR3 is CACWTGAYEQYF. The CDR3 DNA is TGTGCCTGCTGGACAGGGGCTTACGAGCAGTACTTC.

V is TRBV5-4 and J is TRBJ2-3, with D tentatively TRBD2 (6 bases). Germline CDR1 is SGHNT and CDR2 is YYREEE (reference sequence). V lost 1 base to trimming and J lost 8 bases, with 23 bases between them. This CDR3 region has 17 residues. DNA for the CDR3: TGTGCCAGCAGCTTGAAGTTCGGGGGAGCGGTAGATGCTACGCAGTATTTT. This codes for CASSLKFGGAVDATQYF.

As DNA, the CDR3 is TGTGCCAGCAGCTCGACGCAGACTACCTACGAGCAGTACTTC. Translating gives CASSSTQTTYEQYF. The rearrangement uses TRBV5-8 and TRBJ2-5, with a tentative D call TRBD2 (5 bases). The J call may be faulty, since TRBJ2-7 better matches the DNA end. Looked up from germline, CDR1 is SGHTS and CDR2 is YDEGEE. The CDR3 totals 14 residues.

V is TRBV18 and J is TRBJ2-6; 9 nucleotides line up with TRBD1. The germline V gene has CDR1 KGHSH and CDR2 LQKENI. Trimming at V came to 2 bases and at J to 0 bases, leaving 14 bases not matched to a gene. This CDR3 has 21 residues. The CDR3 DNA is TGTGCCAGCTCACCAGTCCCGGGACAGGGTTCCTCAATCTCTGGGGCCAACGTCCTGACTTTC. This sequence encodes CASSPVPGQGSSISGANVLTF.

A few counts support this clone. The chain recombines TRBV2 with TRBJ2-2; D tentatively fits TRBD1 or TRBD2 (5 bases each). CDR1 and CDR2 (germline): SNHLY, FYNNEI. The CDR3 length is 12 residues. The V gene lost 9 bases and the J gene lost 7 bases, with 12 bases spanning the gap. The CDR3 DNA follows: TGTGCCAGTTGCAGGGAGCACGGGGAGCTGTTTTTT. Residues: CASCREHGELFF.

The chain links TRBV28 to TRBJ2-1, with D hard to call. The CDR3 loop spans 13 amino acids. The V gene lost 5 bases and the J gene lost 6 bases, with 11 bases spanning the gap. The germline V gene encodes CDR1 MDHEN and CDR2 SYDVKM. In nucleotides, the CDR3 is TGTGCCAGCAGTAGAGGACGTAGCAATGAGCAGTTCTTC. This sequence encodes CASSRGRSNEQFF.

This clone was observed a single time. The CDR3 bases are TGCGCCAGCAGCCAAGAAATTGGGGCCGGGGAGCTGTTTTTT. Amino acid sequence: CASSQEIGAGELFF. The chain joins TRBV4-1 to TRBJ2-2; no clear D. The CDR3 is 14 residues long. Germline values: CDR1 MGHRA, CDR2 YSYEKL. Deletions cut 0 bases from V and 6 bases from J, with 8 bases between.

For the CDR3, the DNA is TGCGCCAGCAGCCACGGGGCAGGGGTATCCTACAATGAGCAGTTCTTC. Protein product: CASSHGAGVSYNEQFF. This chain joins TRBV4-1 and TRBJ2-1; possibly TRBD1 for D (6 bases). This CDR3 has 16 amino acids. V dropped 3 bases and J dropped 1 base, with 13 bases sitting between them. CDR1 is MGHRA and CDR2 is YSYEKL in the germline V gene.

J is TRBJ1-1 and V is TRBV6-6; TRBD1 matches at 11 bases. This CDR3 has 16 residues. Per the germline V gene, CDR1 is MNHNY and CDR2 is SVGAGI (reference sequence). V lost 4 bases to trimming and J lost 5 bases; unmatched junction nucleotides: 9. In nucleotides, the CDR3 is TGTGCCAGCAGTTCCCTAGGACAGGGGGCAAGGACTGAAGCTTTCTTT. Its protein is CASSSLGQGARTEAFF.

The chain has TRBV7-8 and TRBJ2-5; TRBD1 matches at 7 bases. Germline loops: CDR1 SGHVS, CDR2 FQNEAQ. V was clipped by 5 bases and J by 1 base; unmatched bases: 7. The CDR3 is made up of 15 amino acids. The CDR3 loop is CASSPRQGIQETQYF. CDR3 coding DNA: TGTGCCAGCAGCCCGCGACAGGGAATCCAAGAGACCCAGTACTTC.

This rearrangement joins TRBV29-1 to TRBJ1-4; D remains unclear. From germline, CDR1 is SQVTM and CDR2 ANQGSEA. This CDR3 is built from 14 residues. Trimming cost V 1 base and J 6 bases, with 12 bases left between them. The CDR3 DNA sequence: TGCAGCGTTGAAGGGACCGGCAACCATGAAAAACTGTTTTTT. Amino acid sequence: CSVEGTGNHEKLFF.

There are a few counts of this clone. This rearrangement joins TRBV7-2 to TRBJ1-1, with D hard to call. The CDR3 totals 13 residues. In germline, CDR1 is SGHTA, CDR2 FQGNSA. The germline V and J ends were trimmed by 1 base and 11 bases, with 14 bases remaining between them. In nucleotides, the CDR3 is TGTGCCAGCAGCTTAGGTCCTGGAGGTGCGGCTTTCTTT. Its protein is CASSLGPGGAAFF. Variable domain in full (rest from reference TRBV7-2 and TRBJ1-1): GAGVSQSPSNKVTEKGKDVELRCDPISGHTALYWYRQSLGQGLEFLIYFQGNSAPDKSGLPSDRFSAERTGGSVSTLTIQRTQQEDSAVYLCASSLGPGGAAFFGQGTRLTVV.